One sample yielded the 8 T cell receptor beta chains listed below, sequenced in a study of blood T cell repertoires in COVID-19. TCRdb's table, derived via immunoSEQ multiplex PCR, lists solely in-frame clones and lacks some. The sample holds 200,000 to 300,000 clones; over 80% are singletons and the top ten take 5.5% to 7.5%. Sequenced: peripheral blood. These receptor sequences come from a woman aged 60-75 years with active or convalescent COVID-19.

This CDR3 is CASNTLAGLQETQYF. In DNA, the CDR3 is TGTGCCAGCAACACACTAGCGGGGCTCCAAGAGACCCAGTACTTC. The chain recombines TRBV6-5 with TRBJ2-5, with 10 bases lining up with TRBD2. The germline V gene encodes CDR1 MNHEY and CDR2 SVGAGI. The CDR3 has 15 residues. Unmatched junction bases numbered 6, after V lost 7 bases and J lost 1 base.

The chain links TRBV29-1 to TRBJ1-2; the match to TRBD1 covers 7 bases. This CDR3 spans 13 amino acids. The trim removed 6 bases at V and 3 bases at J, leaving 7 bases unmatched. Germline V gives CDR1 SQVTM, CDR2 ANQGSEA. CDR3 amino acids: CSVRTGPYYGYTF. The DNA of the CDR3 is TGCAGCGTGCGGACAGGTCCGTACTATGGCTACACCTTC.

The chain employs TRBV5-6 and TRBJ2-1; 7 bases line up with TRBD1. The CDR3 sequence is 16 residues long. From germline, CDR1 is SGHDT and CDR2 YYEEEE. The V gene end was trimmed by 4 bases and the J gene end by 0 bases; junction bases not matched to a gene: 7. The chain's CDR3 is CASSPTGPSSYNEQFF. In DNA, the CDR3 is TGTGCCAGCAGCCCGACAGGGCCGAGCTCCTACAATGAGCAGTTCTTC. The full variable domain, with the rest looked up from reference TRBV5-6 and TRBJ2-1, is DAGVTQSPTHLIKTRGQQVTLRCSPKSGHDTVSWYQQALGQGPQFIFQYYEEEERQRGNFPDRFSGHQFPNYSSELNVNALLLGDSALYLCASSPTGPSSYNEQFFGPGTRLTVL.

Written as DNA, the CDR3 is TGCGCCAGCACACAACTTCTGGGGGGCCGACAGGGGCACCATCAGCCCCAGCATTTT. Residues: CASTQLLGGRQGHHQPQHF. This chain uses TRBV23-1 with TRBJ1-5, with TRBD1 matching 8 bases. TRBV23-1 is classed as an ORF, of uncertain function. CDR3 length: 19 amino acids. V dropped 7 bases and J dropped 5; count of bases not matched to a gene: 22.

This clone was seen only a few times. This chain's CDR3 is CASSLDRVNYGYTF. CDR3 nucleotide sequence: TGCGCCAGCAGCTTGGACAGGGTTAACTATGGCTACACCTTC. This rearrangement joins TRBV5-1 to TRBJ1-2; perhaps TRBD1 as D (6 bases). Per the germline V gene, CDR1 is SGHRS and CDR2 is YFSETQ. Trimming took off 0 bases at V and 1 base at J, with 7 bases between the two ends. The CDR3 loop spans 14 amino acids.

This clone appeared a single time. V usage is TRBV28 and J usage is TRBJ2-2; 9 bases align to TRBD2. V dropped 5 bases and J dropped 8; count of bases not matched to a gene: 15. The CDR3 runs 17 residues. CDR1 is MDHEN, CDR2 SYDVKM, per germline. CDR3: CASSLLRGGGADGELFF. The CDR3 region has the DNA TGTGCCAGCAGTCTGCTCAGAGGCGGGGGGGCAGATGGGGAGCTGTTTTTT.

This chain joins TRBV27 and TRBJ1-1; D might be TRBD1 (5 bases). The CDR3 is made up of 14 amino acids. The V end lost 0 bases, the J end lost 5 bases, and 10 bases lay between the germline ends. Germline V gives CDR1 MNHEY, CDR2 SMNVEV (reference sequence). The CDR3 reads CASSLSEEGTEAFF. Here the CDR3 DNA reads TGTGCCAGCAGTTTATCAGAGGAGGGGACTGAAGCTTTCTTT.

The chain is built from TRBV7-8 and TRBJ1-1, with TRBD1 as a possible D gene (5 bases). V dropped 5 bases and J dropped 6 bases, with 10 bases sitting between them. The CDR3 loop spans 12 amino acids. The germline gives CDR1 SGHVS, CDR2 FQNEAQ. CDR3 residues: CASSHWGAEAFF. The CDR3 nucleotides are TGTGCCAGCAGCCACTGGGGCGCTGAAGCTTTCTTT.